A single sample gave rise to the 15 T cell receptor beta chains below, sequenced in a study of shared clonotypes between healthy human individuals. The table came from immunoSEQ multiplex PCR; TCRdb's copy has only in-frame clones and leaves some out. The sample includes hundreds of thousands of clones, roughly 80% of them seen just once. The sequenced material came from PBMCs. All receptors come from a woman aged 40-49 years in good health. Some clones in this sample may be carry-over from other donors' samples.

V gene TRBV2 combines with J gene TRBJ2-5; tentatively, D is TRBD2 (5 bases). The V end lost 6 bases, the J end lost 1 base, and 9 bases lay between the germline ends. The CDR3 is made up of 13 amino acids. Germline assignment: CDR1 SNHLY and CDR2 FYNNEI. The DNA for the CDR3 is TGTGCCAGCAGATTGGGAGTCCAAGAGACCCAGTACTTC. This sequence encodes CASRLGVQETQYF.

This clone was recorded at least ten times. The chain recombines TRBV6-6 with TRBJ1-5; 7 nucleotides agree with TRBD1. Germline V CDR1 and CDR2: MNHNY, SVGAGI (reference sequence). The junction had 5 bases not matched to a gene; V was cut back by 6 bases and J by 3 bases. The CDR3 spans 14 residues. The CDR3: CASRAGQDNQPQHF. As DNA, the CDR3 is TGTGCCAGCAGGGCCGGACAGGACAATCAGCCCCAGCATTTT.

The V call is TRBV28, the J call TRBJ2-1, with 9 positions matching TRBD2. Germline CDR1 and CDR2: MDHEN and SYDVKM. The J segment lost 1 base and the V segment lost 0 bases, leaving 7 bases of the junction unmatched. The CDR3 has 18 residues. CDR3 DNA sequence: TGTGCCAGCAGTTTATGGGCTAGCGGGATTCATTCCTACAATGAGCAGTTCTTC. This encodes CASSLWASGIHSYNEQFF. The complete variable domain, with remaining parts taken from reference TRBV28 and TRBJ2-1, reads DVKVTQSSRYLVKRTGEKVFLECVQDMDHENMFWYRQDPGLGLRLIYFSYDVKMKEKGDIPEGYSVSREKKERFSLILESASTNQTSMYLCASSLWASGIHSYNEQFFGPGTRLTVL.

The gene calls are TRBV28 and TRBJ2-2, with no clear D. The V and J ends lost 3 bases and 5 bases respectively, with 7 bases between them. Germline CDR1 reads MDHEN; CDR2 reads SYDVKM. This CDR3 region has 13 residues. The chain's CDR3 is CASSFSGTGELFF. The CDR3 DNA is TGTGCCAGCAGTTTTTCCGGGACCGGGGAGCTGTTTTTT.

The rearrangement links TRBV15 to TRBJ2-7; unclear D gene. The germline V and J ends were trimmed by 0 bases and 4 bases, with 10 bases remaining between them. The CDR3 runs to 14 residues. Germline CDR1 and CDR2: LNHNV and YYDKDF (reference sequence). The CDR3 spells CATSRDPSRYEQYF. CDR3 coding DNA: TGTGCCACCAGCAGAGATCCGAGTCGGTACGAGCAGTACTTC.

The V gene is TRBV9, the J gene TRBJ1-1; the D gene is possibly TRBD1 (5 bases). Trimming took off 4 bases at V and 5 bases at J, with 12 bases between the two ends. The CDR3 totals 13 residues. CDR1 SGDLS and CDR2 YYNGEE come from the germline V gene. The CDR3 DNA reads TGTGCCAGCAGCCGGGGGAGTGTGACTGAAGCTTTCTTT. This codes for CASSRGSVTEAFF.

The chain employs TRBV19 and TRBJ2-7; 9 bases match TRBD1. With V trimmed by 7 bases and J by 2 bases, 9 bases remained unmatched. Germline lookup yields CDR1 LNHDA and CDR2 SQIVND (reference sequence). The CDR3 consists of 15 residues. The CDR3 reads CASNSTGGSTYEQYF. The CDR3 nucleotides are TGTGCCAGTAATTCTACAGGGGGCTCCACCTACGAGCAGTACTTC.

V and J are TRBV2 and TRBJ2-7; D is perhaps TRBD1 or TRBD2 (5 bases each). The ends were cut back, 5 bases at V and 3 bases at J, with 17 bases in the middle. The CDR3 has 15 amino acids. Germline CDR1 and CDR2: SNHLY and FYNNEI. The CDR3 spells CASSRGTEPYYEQYF. The DNA for the CDR3 is TGTGCCAGCAGTCGTGGGACGGAGCCTTACTACGAGCAGTACTTC.

This chain connects TRBV28 to TRBJ1-1; 11 nucleotides agree with TRBD1. CDR3 length equals 16 residues. With V trimmed by 8 bases and J by 3 bases, 11 bases remained unmatched. Germline V gene data show CDR1 as MDHEN and CDR2 as SYDVKM. The CDR3 protein is CASPGTGGRTDTEAFF. The DNA of the CDR3 is TGTGCCAGCCCCGGGACAGGGGGGAGGACGGACACTGAAGCTTTCTTT.

Note on this clone: Other DNA sequences in this specimen translate into the identical CDR3. The chain combines TRBV7-3 with TRBJ2-3, with 14 bases matching TRBD2. There are 16 residues in the CDR3. Germline assignment: CDR1 SGHTA and CDR2 FQGTGA. Trimming cost V 5 bases and J 6 bases; bases outside gene matches: 7. In DNA, the CDR3 is TGTGCCAGCAGCCCGACTAGCGGGAGGGCCCGGGATACGCAGTATTTT. Translation gives CASSPTSGRARDTQYF.

J is TRBJ2-7 and V is TRBV18; 11 bases fit TRBD2. Germline V gene data show CDR1 as KGHSH and CDR2 as LQKENI. The CDR3 loop spans 14 amino acids. Trimming took 2 bases from V and 6 from J; bases not matched to a gene: 3. The CDR3 nucleotides read TGTGCCAGCTCACCAGTGGGACTAGCGGTCGAGCAGTACTTC. Translating it yields CASSPVGLAVEQYF.

The rearrangement joins TRBV28 to TRBJ1-5; no clear D gene. CDR1 and CDR2 (germline): MDHEN, SYDVKM. V was clipped by 5 bases and J by 5 bases, with 13 bases between them. The CDR3 runs to 14 residues. CDR3 sequence reads: CASSVRTEDQPQHF. In DNA, the CDR3 is TGTGCCAGCAGTGTTCGGACGGAAGATCAGCCCCAGCATTTT.

V usage is TRBV5-1 and J usage is TRBJ2-1; D is undetermined. The CDR3 is 15 residues long. CDR1 is SGHRS and CDR2 is YFSETQ in the germline V gene. V was cut by 4 bases and J by 0 bases, with 11 bases left in between. The CDR3 region is CASSRTRSSYNEQFF. The DNA for the CDR3 is TGCGCCAGCAGCCGAACTCGGAGCTCCTACAATGAGCAGTTCTTC.

The chain carries TRBV7-3 and TRBJ2-7; D is possibly TRBD2 (5 bases). Trimming removed 5 bases from V and 6 bases from J, with 14 bases in between. CDR3 length equals 13 residues. CDR1 SGHTA and CDR2 FQGTGA come from the germline V gene. The CDR3 loop reads CASSVDYGGEQYF. The CDR3 DNA sequence: TGTGCCAGCAGCGTAGACTACGGCGGCGAGCAGTACTTC.

This clone was seen just once. The V call is TRBV5-6, the J call TRBJ2-3; 8 bases map to TRBD1. V shed 6 bases, J shed 3 bases, and the junction held 9 bases outside the gene matches. This CDR3 comprises 15 residues. The V gene's germline CDR1 is SGHDT and CDR2 YYEEEE. CDR3 sequence: CASTGTGTWTDTQYF. Written as DNA, the CDR3 is TGTGCCAGCACCGGGACAGGAACTTGGACAGATACGCAGTATTTT.